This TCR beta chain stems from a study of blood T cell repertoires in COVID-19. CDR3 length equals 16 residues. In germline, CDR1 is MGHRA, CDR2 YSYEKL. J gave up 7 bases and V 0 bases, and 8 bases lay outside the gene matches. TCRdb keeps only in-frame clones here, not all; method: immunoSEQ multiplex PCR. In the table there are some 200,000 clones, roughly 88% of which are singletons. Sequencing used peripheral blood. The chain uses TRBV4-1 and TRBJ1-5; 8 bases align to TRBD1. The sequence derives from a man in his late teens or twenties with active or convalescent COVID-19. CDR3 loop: CASSQEGAGGRQPQHF. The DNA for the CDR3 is TGCGCCAGCAGCCAAGAAGGGGCAGGGGGCAGGCAGCCCCAGCATTTT.